This T cell receptor beta chain is from a study of blood T cells in healthy people across ages. Study-wide points: A greater number of naive CD4+ cells and higher diversity distinguished long-lived donors from aged donors.

Germline lookup yields CDR1 MGHRA and CDR2 YSYEKL. The CDR3 length is 17 residues. The V and J ends lost 0 bases and 1 base respectively, with 15 bases between them. A sample-barcoded 5' primer and a J-beta primer mix were used in a second PCR of roughly 6 to 11 cycles. TCRdb redid the calling of the 5' RACE reads with MiXCR, one entry per CDR3 protein. Of more than 650,000 distinct CDR3 sequences in the sample, roughly 24% were seen once. This clonotype occurred a few times. Its antigen is currently unknown. These data also formed part of another study, on T cells of mothers and their children. That study reports: M1S, a second-PCR primer, added sample barcodes and 2-4 random nucleotides. Related mother-child pairs shared marginally more repertoire than unrelated pairs, though not significantly.

The clonotype was recovered from a boy aged 5-17 years in good health. V gene TRBV4-1 combines with J gene TRBJ1-1; perhaps TRBD1 as D (5 bases). Sequencing was carried out using blood. The CDR3 here is CASSQEGTALSNTEAFF. The CDR3, as DNA: TGCGCCAGCAGCCAAGAAGGGACGGCTTTATCGAACACTGAAGCTTTCTTT.